Presented here are 11 T cell receptor beta chains from one specimen sequenced in a study of cytomegalovirus exposure and HLA in healthy donors. The PCR made use of 60 Vbeta and 13 Jbeta primers. Method: immunoSEQ multiplex PCR; TCRdb's copy keeps in-frame clones and lacks some. The sample includes about 140,000 clones, about 80% seen only once; the top ten take around 8.8%. Sequencing was done on a sample of PBMCs. These receptors came from a woman aged 55 to 70 in good health and CMV-seropositive.

This sequence joins TRBV7-6 and TRBJ2-1; TRBD2 matches at 7 bases. The CDR3 sequence is 21 residues long. The germline CDR1 and CDR2 sequences are SGHVS and FNYEAQ. V lost 1 base and J lost 5; bases outside the gene matches: 23. CDR3 protein: CASSLGRGRESQRSLDNEQFF. The CDR3 coding sequence is TGTGCCAGCAGCTTAGGTCGTGGGCGGGAGAGTCAACGGAGTTTGGACAATGAGCAGTTCTTC. Full variable domain (missing parts from reference TRBV7-6 and TRBJ2-1): GAGVSQSPRYKVTKRGQDVALRCDPISGHVSLYWYRQALGQGPEFLTYFNYEAQQDKSGLPNDRFSAERPEGSISTLTIQRTEQRDSAMYRCASSLGRGRESQRSLDNEQFFGPGTRLTVL.

This clone appeared once. The chain carries TRBV27 and TRBJ2-1, with D possibly matching TRBD1 (5 bases). This CDR3 has 15 amino acids. Trimming cost V 4 bases and J 3 bases, with 13 bases left between them. Germline loops: CDR1 MNHEY, CDR2 SMNVEV (reference sequence). Here the CDR3 DNA reads TGTGCCAGCAGTTCGACAGAGACGGGCTACAATGAGCAGTTCTTC. It is translated as CASSSTETGYNEQFF.

This clone was detected a few times. The chain combines TRBV29-1 with TRBJ2-1, with 9 positions matching TRBD2. V lost 8 bases and J lost 2; bases outside the gene matches: 7. The germline V gene has CDR1 SQVTM and CDR2 ANQGSEA. This CDR3 is built from 14 residues. This CDR3 reads CSTLAGAPYNEQFF. In nucleotides, the CDR3 is TGCAGCACCTTAGCGGGAGCCCCCTACAATGAGCAGTTCTTC.

This chain connects TRBV4-2 to TRBJ2-5; 13 positions match TRBD2. From germline, CDR1 is LGHNA and CDR2 YNFKEQ. V gave up 3 bases and J gave up 2 bases; unmatched junction bases: 6. The CDR3 extends over 17 amino acids. This chain's CDR3 is CASSHQRTSGRQETQYF. The CDR3, as DNA: TGTGCCAGCAGCCACCAGAGGACTAGCGGGAGACAAGAGACCCAGTACTTC.

This rearrangement joins TRBV5-1 to TRBJ1-3; D might be TRBD1 (6 bases). With 0 bases removed from V and 0 bases from J, the gap between germline ends came to 13 bases. This CDR3 comprises 17 residues. CDR1 and CDR2 from the germline V gene are SGHRS and YFSETQ. CDR3 sequence reads: CASSLDGQFLSGNTIYF. Written as DNA, the CDR3 is TGCGCCAGCAGCTTGGACGGACAGTTCCTCTCTGGAAACACCATATATTTT.

The rearrangement uses TRBV2 and TRBJ2-7, with D maybe TRBD1 (6 bases). Per the germline V gene, CDR1 is SNHLY and CDR2 is FYNNEI. Trimming shortened V by 8 bases and J by 4 bases, and 18 bases separated the two germline ends. CDR3 length: 14 residues. In DNA, the CDR3 is TGTGCCAGCGAGGGGTTCCAGGGGAGTTACGAGCAGTACTTC. It is translated as CASEGFQGSYEQYF.

This clone was detected a few times. The chain joins TRBV6-1 to TRBJ1-1; 10 bases map to TRBD1. Germline assignment: CDR1 MNHNS and CDR2 SASEGT. This CDR3 region has 15 residues. The J segment lost 7 bases and the V segment lost 7 bases, leaving 12 bases of the junction unmatched. CDR3 nucleotides: TGTGCCAGCACCCTAGGACAGGGGGGAGTCGGTGAAGCTTTCTTT. Its translation is CASTLGQGGVGEAFF.

The V gene is TRBV4-1, the J gene TRBJ2-1, with D perhaps TRBD1 (6 bases). V was cut by 4 bases and J by 4 bases, with 20 bases left in between. Germline CDR1 is MGHRA and CDR2 is YSYEKL. The CDR3 extends over 17 amino acids. The CDR3 protein is CASSPLGQRISYNEQFF. The CDR3 region has the DNA TGCGCCAGCAGCCCTCTCGGACAGAGAATTTCTTACAATGAGCAGTTCTTC.

The chain couples TRBV28 to TRBJ2-5; 11 nucleotides align to TRBD2. The CDR3 spans 14 residues. V trimming: 5 bases; J trimming: 4 bases; junction bases outside the gene matches: 3. Germline V gives CDR1 MDHEN, CDR2 SYDVKM. The CDR3 bases are TGTGCCAGCAGTATAGCGGGAGGGGGAGAGACCCAGTACTTC. Its translation is CASSIAGGGETQYF.

About this clone: The junction does not match germline at one end; this may be a read error. The chain employs TRBV28 and TRBJ1-3; D uncertain. Germline CDR1 is MDHEN and CDR2 is SYDVKM. The CDR3 has 12 residues. The CDR3 protein is CASSLPGDTIYF. CDR3 coding DNA: TGTGCCAGCAGTTTGCCTGGAGACACCATATATTTT.

This clone was counted only a few times. The rearrangement joins TRBV5-8 to TRBJ1-5, with 9 bases lining up with TRBD1. This CDR3 spans 18 amino acids. The germline gives CDR1 SGHTS, CDR2 YDEGEE. V shed 0 bases, J shed 0 bases, and the junction held 7 bases outside the gene matches. The CDR3 bases are TGTGCCAGCAGCTTGGGGGACAGGGAAAACTATAGCAATCAGCCCCAGCATTTT. Residues: CASSLGDRENYSNQPQHF.